A single sample gave rise to the 24 T cell receptor beta chains below, sequenced in a study of T cell responses to AZD1222 COVID-19 vaccine. The method was immunoSEQ multiplex PCR; TCRdb's version includes in-frame clones alone and lacks a portion of them. Of around 180,000 clones listed, about nine tenths were seen once; the top ten hold less than 3%. This specimen consisted of peripheral blood, obtained on day 0 of AZD1222 vaccination. The receptors derive from an adult in good health.

This sequence joins TRBV6-5 and TRBJ2-5; TRBD1 matches 10 bases. This CDR3 has 14 residues. CDR1 and CDR2 (germline): MNHEY, SVGAGI. The trim removed 6 bases at V and 3 bases at J, leaving 4 bases unmatched. Written as DNA, the CDR3 is TGTGCCAGCAGCCCCGGACAGGGGGAAGAGACCCAGTACTTC. Amino acids: CASSPGQGEETQYF.

V gene TRBV25-1 combines with J gene TRBJ1-1, with D perhaps TRBD1 (5 bases). The V end lost 6 bases, the J end lost 5 bases, and 16 bases lay between the germline ends. Germline V gene sequence: CDR1 MGHDK, CDR2 SYGVNS. The CDR3 runs 14 residues. The CDR3 spells CASSPPLTGTEAFF. CDR3 nucleotide sequence: TGTGCCAGCAGCCCTCCCCTAACAGGTACTGAAGCTTTCTTT.

This clone came up once. Other DNA sequences within the sample encode an identical CDR3. The J gene is TRBJ2-7, the V gene TRBV7-9; D is ambiguous. V was pared by 4 bases and J by 0 bases, with 4 bases between. CDR3 length: 12 residues. Germline CDR1 and CDR2: SEHNR and FQNEAQ (reference sequence). CDR3 sequence (DNA): TGTGCCAGCAGCTCGAGCTCCTACGAGCAGTACTTC. It encodes CASSSSSYEQYF.

This clone is a singleton in its sample. The CDR3 region is CASSLDYEQYF. CDR3 nucleotide sequence: TGTGCCAGCAGTCTTGACTACGAGCAGTACTTC. The V gene is TRBV12-3 or TRBV12-4, the J gene TRBJ2-7; D gene uncertain. Trimming left V 5 bases short and J 3 bases short, with 5 bases between. This CDR3 comprises 11 residues.

The chain links TRBV4-3 to TRBJ2-3, with 8 bases identical to TRBD2. Germline CDR1 is LGHNA and CDR2 is YSLEER. The V segment lost 0 bases and the J segment 2 bases; nucleotides outside the gene matches: 4. CDR3 length: 16 residues. CDR3 region: CASSQDRGGITDTQYF. The CDR3 nucleotides read TGCGCCAGCAGCCAAGATCGGGGGGGAATCACAGATACGCAGTATTTT.

V and J are TRBV7-9 and TRBJ1-1; D is perhaps TRBD1 (5 bases). V dropped 4 bases and J dropped 5 bases, with 11 bases sitting between them. The CDR3 sequence is 13 residues long. Germline assignment: CDR1 SEHNR and CDR2 FQNEAQ (reference sequence). CDR3 nucleotide sequence: TGTGCCAGCAGCTCAGGGTTGGGTACTGAAGCTTTCTTT. Translating it yields CASSSGLGTEAFF.

The V gene is TRBV5-4, the J gene TRBJ1-1; D gene ambiguous. Germline loops: CDR1 SGHNT, CDR2 YYREEE (reference sequence). The V and J ends lost 0 bases and 4 bases respectively, with 13 bases between them. The CDR3 loop spans 15 amino acids. CDR3 loop: CASSLGVRAGTEAFF. The CDR3 DNA is TGTGCCAGCAGCTTGGGAGTCCGGGCGGGCACTGAAGCTTTCTTT.

The CDR3 bases are TGTGCCAGCAGTACCCGGGGAATAGAGACCCAGTACTTC. Its translation: CASSTRGIETQYF. The chain is built from TRBV27 and TRBJ2-5; maybe TRBD2 (5 bases). This CDR3 comprises 13 residues. CDR1 and CDR2 (germline): MNHEY, SMNVEV (reference sequence). Trimming left V 5 bases short and J 4 bases short, with 11 bases between.

The chain carries TRBV3-1 (or the pseudogene TRBV3-2) and TRBJ1-5; 7 bases fit TRBD1. CDR1 is LGHDT and CDR2 is YNNKEL in the germline V gene (reference sequence). This CDR3 is built from 16 residues. V gave up 1 base and J gave up 3 bases; unmatched junction bases: 6. The CDR3 DNA is TGTGCCAGCAGCCAAGCCCGGGACAGCCCCAATCAGCCCCAGCATTTT. It translates to CASSQARDSPNQPQHF.

This chain joins TRBV3-1 (or the pseudogene TRBV3-2) and TRBJ2-7; TRBD2 aligns across 9 bases. The CDR3 is made up of 17 amino acids. The V and J ends lost 0 bases and 4 bases, in that order; junction bases with no gene match: 10. Germline assignment: CDR1 LGHDT and CDR2 YNNKEL (reference sequence). Here the CDR3 DNA reads TGTGCCAGCAGCCAAGAGAATAGCGGGGGCGCCGGTTACGAGCAGTACTTC. This encodes CASSQENSGGAGYEQYF.

The CDR3 loop is CASRTRRGPWDEQYF. DNA for the CDR3: TGTGCCAGCAGAACCCGGAGGGGGCCTTGGGACGAGCAGTACTTC. The V call is TRBV27, the J call TRBJ2-7, with a possible D match to TRBD1 (7 bases). Looked up from germline, CDR1 is MNHEY and CDR2 is SMNVEV (reference sequence). The length of the CDR3 is 15 residues. With 6 bases removed from V and 5 bases from J, the gap between germline ends came to 20 bases.

The V and J genes are TRBV19 and TRBJ1-2; D gene uncertain. The CDR3 consists of 16 residues. V lost 9 bases and J 3 bases, leaving 23 bases between the germline ends. Per germline, CDR1 LNHDA and CDR2 SQIVND (reference sequence). The CDR3 DNA reads TGTGCCAGCGTCTTGGGTGGAGAGCCCCCCTACTATGGCTACACCTTC. Translating it yields CASVLGGEPPYYGYTF.

CDR3 sequence: CASSRTGLSSGANVLTF. CDR3 nucleotide sequence: TGTGCCAGCAGCCGGACAGGGCTATCCTCTGGGGCCAACGTCCTGACTTTC. This chain uses TRBV3-1 (or the pseudogene TRBV3-2) with TRBJ2-6; 8 nucleotides align to TRBD1. The V and J ends lost 4 bases and 0 bases, in that order; junction bases with no gene match: 5. CDR3 size: 17 residues. Germline-derived CDR1 and CDR2 are LGHDT and YNNKEL (reference sequence).

The V call is TRBV7-2, the J call TRBJ2-2, with TRBD2 matching over 11 bases. Germline assignment: CDR1 SGHTA and CDR2 FQGNSA. The junction had 9 bases not matched to a gene; V was cut back by 2 bases and J by 4 bases. The CDR3 is 18 residues long. In DNA form, the CDR3 reads TGTGCCAGCAGCTTACACGCGATAGCGGGGGGGCTCACCGGGGAGCTGTTTTTT. This translates into CASSLHAIAGGLTGELFF.

This rearrangement joins TRBV27 to TRBJ2-7, with D perhaps TRBD1 (6 bases). With 5 bases removed from V and 0 bases from J, the gap between germline ends came to 11 bases. Germline loops: CDR1 MNHEY, CDR2 SMNVEV (reference sequence). The CDR3 loop spans 14 amino acids. The CDR3 DNA reads as TGTGCCAGCAGTCCAGGGGTCCCCTCCTACGAGCAGTACTTC. It yields the protein CASSPGVPSYEQYF.

The V gene is TRBV13, the J gene TRBJ2-7; weak D call: TRBD1 (6 bases). The CDR3 covers 16 residues. Trimming cost V 5 bases and J 1 base, with 18 bases left between them. Germline V gene data show CDR1 as PRHDT and CDR2 as FYEKMQ (reference sequence). CDR3 bases: TGTGCCAGCAGCCACACCGAGCAACAGGGTTCCTACGAGCAGTACTTC. Translated, it gives CASSHTEQQGSYEQYF.

This chain connects TRBV19 to TRBJ1-2; perhaps TRBD1 as D (5 bases). This CDR3 region has 14 residues. The germline gives CDR1 LNHDA, CDR2 SQIVND (reference sequence). The V end lost 3 bases, the J end lost 3 bases, and 11 bases lay between the germline ends. Here the CDR3 DNA reads TGTGCCAGTAGTATTGGCAGGGCCGACTATGGCTACACCTTC. The encoded protein is CASSIGRADYGYTF.

CDR3 sequence reads: CASSRPTGSGTEAFF. CDR3 nucleotides: TGCGCCAGCAGCCGCCCGACAGGGTCGGGCACTGAAGCTTTCTTT. The chain joins TRBV4-3 to TRBJ1-1, with 7 nucleotides matching TRBD1. V lost 4 bases and J lost 4; bases outside the gene matches: 9. The germline V gene encodes CDR1 LGHNA and CDR2 YSLEER. The CDR3 extends over 15 amino acids.

The chain carries TRBV12-3 or TRBV12-4 and TRBJ2-7; no reliable D call. The CDR3 covers 12 residues. V shed 6 bases and J shed 7 bases, with 13 bases lying between them. In nucleotides, the CDR3 is TGTGCCAGCAGCACCGGTTGGTGGGAGCAGTACTTC. It yields the protein CASSTGWWEQYF.

The J gene is TRBJ2-4, the V gene TRBV6-2 or TRBV6-3; either TRBD1 or TRBD2 may fit D (6 bases each). V lost 4 bases and J lost 0, with 16 bases in between. CDR3 size: 17 residues. The germline V gene encodes CDR1 MNHEY and CDR2 SVGEGT. The CDR3 nucleotides read TGTGCCAGCAGTTCGGGGGCGACCCGGGTAGCCAAAAACATTCAGTACTTC. Protein product: CASSSGATRVAKNIQYF.

The chain is built from TRBV1 and TRBJ2-3; TRBD2 is the table's D call, not checked against the DNA. TRBV1 is classified as a pseudogene. The length of the CDR3 is 16 residues. DNA for the CDR3: TGCACCAGCAGCCAAGTTCGGCGGGGGAGCACAGATACGCAGTATTTT. Its protein is CTSSQVRRGSTDTQYF.

This chain joins TRBV3-1 (or the pseudogene TRBV3-2) and TRBJ2-7; 9 bases line up with TRBD1. Trimming removed 4 bases from V and 6 bases from J; junction bases left unmatched: 7. There are 14 residues in the CDR3. The germline CDR1 and CDR2 sequences are LGHDT and YNNKEL (reference sequence). CDR3 sequence: CASSLGQGFVEQYF. As DNA, the CDR3 is TGTGCCAGCAGCCTTGGACAGGGGTTCGTCGAGCAGTACTTC.

This clone appeared once. The gene calls are TRBV15 and TRBJ2-7; weak D call: TRBD1 (5 bases). CDR1 is LNHNV, CDR2 YYDKDF, per germline (reference sequence). CDR3 size: 15 residues. The V end was cut by 0 bases, the J end by 3 bases, with 12 bases between. Written as DNA, the CDR3 is TGTGCCACCAGCAGAGAGCAGGGATCCTTCTACGAGCAGTACTTC. Amino acid sequence: CATSREQGSFYEQYF. Filled out from reference TRBV15 and TRBJ2-7, the complete variable domain reads DAMVIQNPRYQVTQFGKPVTLSCSQTLNHNVMYWYQQKSSQAPKLLFHYYDKDFNNEADTPDNFQSRRPNTSFCFLDIRSPGLGDTAMYLCATSREQGSFYEQYFGPGTRLTVT.

V and J are TRBV4-3 and TRBJ1-6, with 9 bases that match TRBD1. The germline V gene encodes CDR1 LGHNA and CDR2 YSLEER. V lost 4 bases, J lost 9 bases, and 4 bases stayed unmatched. This CDR3 spans 14 amino acids. The CDR3 loop reads CASSPRGQGSPLHF. The CDR3 DNA sequence: TGCGCCAGCAGCCCCAGGGGACAGGGTTCACCCCTCCACTTT.